Below are 16 T cell receptor beta chains sequenced from a single sample in a study of human T cells and chemical hapten exposure. Each CDR3 protein gets one entry after TCRdb re-called the RACE reads with MiXCR. The table has about 92,000 distinct CDR3 sequences, around 9.9% seen once; the top ten hold 0.85% to 1.2%. The time point is: patch test 3, about 24 weeks after DPC sensitization. Treatment of the sample: therapeutic diphenylcyclopropenone sensitization with weekly scalp DPC. Specimen: whole blood, collected in connection with sensitization to the hapten diphenylcyclopropenone (DPC). These receptors originate from a woman aged 30 to 39 with alopecia areata. Some clones in this sample may be carry-over from other donors' samples.

The rearrangement joins TRBV28 to TRBJ2-4; 8 bases fit TRBD1. Trimming took 6 bases from V and 8 from J; bases not matched to a gene: 9. This CDR3 is built from 14 residues. Germline loops: CDR1 MDHEN, CDR2 SYDVKM. CDR3 bases: TGTGCCAGCAGCCCCAGGGACAGGAGGGACATTCAGTACTTC. It is translated as CASSPRDRRDIQYF.

This clonotype was detected ten times or more. CDR3 sequence: CASSPGGVKAGANVLTF. The CDR3 nucleotides are TGTGCCAGCAGCCCAGGGGGGGTGAAGGCTGGGGCCAACGTCCTGACTTTC. This chain uses TRBV5-4 with TRBJ2-6; D may match TRBD1 or TRBD2 (7 bases each). V gave up 4 bases and J gave up 2 bases, with 16 bases separating them. Germline V gene lookup returns CDR1 SGHNT and CDR2 YYREEE (reference sequence). CDR3 length equals 17 residues.

The chain recombines TRBV5-5 with TRBJ1-2; unclear D gene. CDR1 and CDR2 from the germline V gene are SGHKS and YYEKEE (reference sequence). V gave up 1 base and J gave up 2 bases, with 12 bases separating them. The CDR3 consists of 15 residues. CDR3 loop: CASSLYPTLNYGYTF. The CDR3 coding sequence is TGTGCCAGCAGCTTGTATCCGACGCTAAACTATGGCTACACCTTC.

This clonotype came up many times. CDR3 sequence: CASSVGQGTETQYF. In nucleotides, the CDR3 is TGTGCCAGCTCCGTGGGACAGGGTACGGAGACCCAGTACTTC. The chain has TRBV18 and TRBJ2-5; 9 nucleotides line up with TRBD1. The CDR3 loop spans 14 amino acids. Germline loops: CDR1 KGHSH, CDR2 LQKENI. Trimming took 6 bases from V and 5 from J; bases not matched to a gene: 7.

The chain recombines TRBV6-2 or TRBV6-3 with TRBJ2-4; 7 positions agree with TRBD2. This CDR3 contains 13 residues. V was clipped by 2 bases and J by 6 bases; unmatched bases: 1. Germline lookup yields CDR1 MNHEY and CDR2 SVGEGT. CDR3 loop: CASSYPSGNIQYF. In DNA, the CDR3 is TGTGCCAGCAGTTACCCTAGCGGAAACATTCAGTACTTC.

V is TRBV29-1 and J is TRBJ2-5; D gene unclear. The CDR3 covers 13 residues. Germline CDR1 reads SQVTM; CDR2 reads ANQGSEA. V lost 6 bases and J 4 bases, leaving 15 bases between the germline ends. DNA for the CDR3: TGCAGCGTCCCTGAGCCCGAGCGAGAGACCCAGTACTTC. It encodes CSVPEPERETQYF.

Worth noting for this clonotype: Just one base apart from a much larger clone, this may be a read error. The final CDR3 position lacks the conserved phenylalanine or tryptophan, pointing to a likely read error. The chain recombines TRBV7-9 with TRBJ2-2; perhaps TRBD1 as D (5 bases). CDR1 and CDR2 from the germline V gene are SEHNR and FQNEAQ (reference sequence). V lost 5 bases, J lost 3 bases, and 10 bases lay in between. The CDR3 sequence is 14 residues long. CDR3 loop: CASSPRGYTGELFS. The CDR3 DNA follows: TGTGCCAGCAGCCCAAGGGGTTACACCGGGGAGCTGTTTTCT.

A few counts support this clonotype. This chain uses TRBV10-2 with TRBJ1-1; the D gene is possibly TRBD1 (6 bases). This CDR3 spans 15 amino acids. Looked up from germline, CDR1 is WSHSY and CDR2 is SAAADI. V was shortened by 5 bases and J by 4 bases, with 17 bases between the two germline ends. CDR3 nucleotide sequence: TGCGCCAGCAGTAAGTTAGGGGGTGAGATCACTGAAGCTTTCTTT. Protein sequence: CASSKLGGEITEAFF.

This clonotype has a handful of counts. This chain joins TRBV10-3 and TRBJ2-4; D remains unclear. CDR3 length: 12 amino acids. The germline V and J ends were trimmed by 0 bases and 7 bases, with 4 bases remaining between them. In germline, CDR1 is ENHRY, CDR2 SYGVKD. Written as DNA, the CDR3 is TGTGCCATCAGTGAGTCACATAACATTCAGTACTTC. Encoded protein: CAISESHNIQYF.

This chain uses TRBV28 with TRBJ1-2; D uncertain. Germline V gene sequence: CDR1 MDHEN, CDR2 SYDVKM. The CDR3 consists of 14 residues. Trimming took off 6 bases at V and 6 bases at J, with 17 bases between the two ends. The CDR3 nucleotides read TGTGCCAGCAGCCCAACCAGCTTGCTCGATGGCTACACCTTC. Amino acids: CASSPTSLLDGYTF.

In its sample, this clonotype was seen many times. This chain links TRBV5-5 with TRBJ1-5; D ambiguous. This CDR3 is 14 amino acids long. CDR1 SGHKS and CDR2 YYEKEE come from the germline V gene (reference sequence). Trimming removed 2 bases from V and 0 bases from J, with 6 bases in between. The CDR3 nucleotides read TGTGCCAGCAGCTTCGCGGATAGCAATCAGCCCCAGCATTTT. Translation: CASSFADSNQPQHF.

A word on this clonotype: A much larger clonotype is one base distant, so this may be a read error. The V gene is TRBV12-3 or TRBV12-4, the J gene TRBJ2-5; 9 positions match TRBD1. The CDR3 sequence is 15 residues long. The ends lost 5 bases at V and 5 bases at J; junction bases unmatched: 9. CDR3 in amino acids: CASSITGGLRETQYF. The CDR3 DNA reads TGTGCCAGCAGTATTACAGGGGGCCTTAGGGAGACCCAGTACTTC.

The chain links TRBV11-2 to TRBJ2-1, with D hard to call. V was clipped by 2 bases and J by 7 bases, with 9 bases between them. In germline, CDR1 is SGHAT, CDR2 FQNNGV. CDR3 length: 13 amino acids. This CDR3 is CASSLPGNNEQFF. In nucleotides, the CDR3 is TGTGCCAGCAGCTTACCCGGAAATAATGAGCAGTTCTTC.

This sequence joins TRBV29-1 and TRBJ2-7; the D gene is possibly TRBD2 (6 bases). The CDR3 extends over 16 amino acids. Between the trimmed V and J ends, which lost 4 bases and 0 bases, there was a span of 19 bases. Germline V gene sequence: CDR1 SQVTM, CDR2 ANQGSEA. In DNA, the CDR3 is TGCAGCGTTGGGGGTAAGGGCAGGGAGGACTCCTACGAGCAGTACGTC. This gives the protein CSVGGKGREDSYEQYV.

Here the CDR3 DNA reads TGCGCCAGCACCATGGGACAGGGTTTAAATTCACCCCTCCACTTT. Translated: CASTMGQGLNSPLHF. V and J are TRBV5-1 and TRBJ1-6; 9 bases match TRBD1. V shed 6 bases and J 7 bases; nucleotides not matched to a gene: 8. Germline-derived CDR1 and CDR2 are SGHRS and YFSETQ. The CDR3 sequence is 15 residues long.

The chain carries TRBV21-1 and TRBJ2-7; the tabulated D call, TRBD2, remains unverified against the DNA. TRBV21-1 constitutes a pseudogene. The CDR3 sequence is 14 residues long. CDR3 amino acids: CASSKALGGLEQYV. The CDR3, as DNA: TGTGCCAGCAGCAAAGCGCTAGGAGGGCTCGAGCAGTACGTC.